The rows below give T cell receptor beta chains drawn from one sample of a study of blood T cells in healthy people across ages. TCRdb re-analysed the 5' RACE reads in MiXCR, keeping a single row per CDR3 protein. The sample includes approximately 760,000 distinct CDR3 sequences, more than 20% of them seen just once. These data were also reused for a study on T cells of mothers and their children.

Sequenced: blood. These receptors all stem from a boy younger than 18 in good health. Each CDR3 is given with its conserved first and last residue. A D gene is named only where the DNA matches it firmly. Not all rows give a size; the values are once, few, many and, for expanded clones, a class.

clone_size cdr3_length d_call j_call v_call cdr3_nt cdr3_aa
few 18 TRBD2 TRBJ2-3 TRBV4-3 TGCGCCAGCAGCCAAAGTAGGACTAGCGGGGGATTCACAGATACGCAGTATTTT CASSQSRTSGGFTDTQYF
few 14 . TRBJ1-2 TRBV29-1 TGCAGCGGAGGGGAGACCCAAGGTCACTATGGCTACACCTTC CSGGETQGHYGYTF
. 13 . TRBJ2-7 TRBV12-3/TRBV12-4 TGTGCCAGCAACTTTGAGGGCTCCTACGAGCAGTACTTC CASNFEGSYEQYF
few 11 TRBD1 TRBJ1-1 TRBV29-1 TGCAGCGTGTCCGGACAGGGAAAGGCTTTCTTT CSVSGQGKAFF
few 15 TRBD2 TRBJ2-1 TRBV5-1 TGCGCCAGCAGCCTGAGACTAGCTTCGACCAATGAGCAGTTCTTC CASSLRLASTNEQFF
few 15 . TRBJ2-6 TRBV4-1 TGCGCCAGCAGCCAAGGGCAGGGTGGGGCCAACGTCCTGACTTTC CASSQGQGGANVLTF
. 11 . TRBJ2-1 TRBV29-1 TGCAGCGACAGGGTCCACAATGAGCAGTTCTTC CSDRVHNEQFF
. 12 TRBD1 TRBJ2-1 TRBV7-9 TGTGCCAGCAGCACGGGACAGGACTATTGGTACTTC CASSTGQDYWYF
few 14 . TRBJ2-5 TRBV20-1 TGCAGTGCCCCGCAGACCGGGCGGCCAGAGACCCAGTACTTC CSAPQTGRPETQYF
few 12 . TRBJ1-1 TRBV29-1 TGCAGCGTTGAAGACCTAAACACTGAAGCTTTCTTT CSVEDLNTEAFF
few 15 . TRBJ2-5 TRBV28 TGTGCCAGCAGTTATGAGGACAGCTACCAAGAGACCCAGTACTTC CASSYEDSYQETQYF
. 12 . TRBJ2-5 TRBV6-6 TGTGCCAGCAGTTACTCGACGCAGACCCAGTACTTC CASSYSTQTQYF
few 15 . TRBJ1-5 TRBV2 TGTGCCAGCAGTTCCAGACAGGATAGCAATCAGCCCCAGCATTTT CASSSRQDSNQPQHF
few 16 TRBD2 TRBJ2-7 TRBV7-9 TGTGCCAGCAGCTTATCTCGTCCTAGCGGGAGCTACGAGCAGTACTTC CASSLSRPSGSYEQYF
few 14 . TRBJ1-4 TRBV6-1 TGTGCCAGCATACCACAGGGAACTAATGAAAAACTGTTTTTT CASIPQGTNEKLFF
. 13 . TRBJ1-2 TRBV9 TGTGCCAGCAGCGGGCCGGGGCCCAATGGCTACACCTTC CASSGPGPNGYTF
. 16 . TRBJ1-4 TRBV4-1 TGCGCCAGCAGCCATTCCACCGGGGCGACTAATGAAAAACTGTTTTTT CASSHSTGATNEKLFF
. 17 TRBD2 TRBJ2-1 TRBV7-3 TGTGCCAGCAGCTTAGGGGCGGATGGGACTAGCTACAATGAGCAGTTCTTC CASSLGADGTSYNEQFF
. 14 . TRBJ2-7 TRBV15 TGTGCCACCAGCAGAGAAGGGATCTCCTACGAGCAGTACTTC CATSREGISYEQYF
few 15 . TRBJ2-2 TRBV14 TGTGCCAGCAGCCAAATAGAACTCTACACCGGGGAGCTGTTTTTT CASSQIELYTGELFF
. 12 . TRBJ1-1 TRBV29-1 TGCAGCGGGGTGGACGGGAACACTGAAGCTTTCTTT CSGVDGNTEAFF
few 17 TRBD1 TRBJ1-4 TRBV6-1 TGTGCCAGCAGTGAAAGACAGGGGGCCGGGAGAGCTGAAAAACTGTTTTTT CASSERQGAGRAEKLFF
. 12 . TRBJ2-1 TRBV20-1 TGCAGTGCCCCGTGGCAGGCCGGGGAGCAGTTCTTC CSAPWQAGEQFF
many 13 TRBD1 TRBJ1-2 TRBV4-3 TGTGCCAGCAGCCAGGACAGGGGCTATGGCTACACCTTC CASSQDRGYGYTF